Shown below are 20 T cell receptor beta chains from a single sample sequenced in a study of T cells in Graves' hyperthyroidism and ophthalmopathy. Using RNA transcripts as the source, TCR beta CDR3 regions were amplified. TCR CDR3 regions were first amplified by RT-PCR with HTBI primers. Each CDR3 protein gets one entry after TCRdb re-called the multiplex PCR reads with MiXCR. The sample consists of about 380,000 distinct CDR3 sequences, approximately 15% of them appearing once. Sequencing was carried out using blood. These receptors all stem from a woman in her sixties or seventies with Graves' hyperthyroidism.

This clonotype was seen more than once but under ten times. The rearrangement uses TRBV7-3 and TRBJ2-2, with D possibly called TRBD1 or TRBD2 (5 bases each). Per germline, CDR1 SGHTA and CDR2 FQGTGA. This CDR3 is built from 16 residues. The V and J ends lost 5 bases and 3 bases respectively, with 16 bases between them. DNA of the CDR3: TGTGCCAGCAGCATCAACCCGGGGCCTCACACCGGGGAGCTGTTTTTT. Amino acid sequence: CASSINPGPHTGELFF.

V and J are TRBV13 and TRBJ2-7; 13 nucleotides match TRBD2. V lost 6 bases, J lost 6 bases, and 8 bases stayed unmatched. The germline V gene encodes CDR1 PRHDT and CDR2 FYEKMQ (reference sequence). The CDR3 loop spans 15 amino acids. CDR3 sequence reads: CASRDGTSGTPEQYF. In DNA form, the CDR3 reads TGTGCCAGCAGAGACGGGACTAGCGGGACCCCCGAGCAGTACTTC.

This clonotype turned up a few times. At one end, the junction sequence differs from germline, possibly due to a read error. The chain recombines TRBV7-9 with TRBJ2-7; D is unclear. Germline lookup yields CDR1 SEHNR and CDR2 FQNEAQ (reference sequence). CDR3 length equals 13 residues. This CDR3 reads CAGSQTVTYEQYF. The CDR3 DNA follows: TGTGCCGGCAGCCAGACTGTGACCTACGAGCAGTACTTC.

The chain recombines TRBV15 with TRBJ2-5; D is uncertain. Germline V gene lookup returns CDR1 LNHNV and CDR2 YYDKDF (reference sequence). The V end lost 5 bases, the J end lost 5 bases, and 12 bases lay between the germline ends. The CDR3 is made up of 13 amino acids. This CDR3 is CATSEGVGETQYF. CDR3 coding DNA: TGTGCCACCAGCGAAGGAGTCGGGGAGACCCAGTACTTC.

This clonotype showed up many times. The chain couples TRBV12-3 or TRBV12-4 to TRBJ2-1; D perhaps matches TRBD2 (6 bases). V was cut by 6 bases and J by 0 bases, with 9 bases left in between. This CDR3 comprises 14 residues. The CDR3 coding sequence is TGTGCCAGCAGAACGGGACTCTCCTACAATGAGCAGTTCTTC. It yields the protein CASRTGLSYNEQFF.

The rearrangement joins TRBV28 to TRBJ1-3; 7 bases agree with TRBD1. Germline V gene lookup returns CDR1 MDHEN and CDR2 SYDVKM. V dropped 5 bases and J dropped 0; count of bases not matched to a gene: 10. The CDR3 sequence is 17 residues long. The CDR3: CASSLVVGDSSGNTIYF. CDR3 bases: TGTGCCAGCAGTCTCGTGGTGGGGGACAGCTCTGGAAACACCATATATTTT.

This clonotype was found many times. CDR3 sequence reads: CASSQGPSRYF. The CDR3 nucleotides read TGTGCCAGCAGCCAAGGACCGTCCCGCTACTTC. V gene TRBV3-1 combines with J gene TRBJ2-5; D remains unclear. This CDR3 has 11 residues. The germline gives CDR1 LGHDT, CDR2 YNNKEL (reference sequence). The V end was cut by 1 base, the J end by 14 bases, with 11 bases between.

This clonotype has at least ten counts. The chain carries TRBV11-3 and TRBJ2-7; no definite D call. Per the germline V gene, CDR1 is SGHNT and CDR2 is YENEEA. Trimming stripped 3 bases from V and 1 base from J, with 7 bases between. The CDR3 totals 13 residues. CDR3 sequence (DNA): TGTGCCAGCAGCTTCAGTTATTCCTACGAGCAGTACTTC. It translates to CASSFSYSYEQYF.

This clonotype was observed many times. The chain links TRBV12-3 or TRBV12-4 to TRBJ1-2; possibly TRBD1 for D (5 bases). The V end was cut by 5 bases, the J end by 8 bases, with 18 bases between. This CDR3 has 14 amino acids. DNA of the CDR3: TGTGCCAGCAGTCTGGGGCCTCTCGGAGAGGGCTACACCTTC. Protein: CASSLGPLGEGYTF.

This clonotype occurred many times. The rearrangement links TRBV12-3 or TRBV12-4 to TRBJ2-2; D is unresolved. The CDR3 contains 13 residues. Trimming took 8 bases from V and 5 from J, leaving 12 bases between them. In DNA form, the CDR3 reads TGTGCCAGCCTCCCCTTTAGAACCGGGGAGCTGTTTTTT. Protein: CASLPFRTGELFF.

In this sample, this clonotype turned up a few times. CDR3 sequence (DNA): TGTGCCAGCAGCCCCCCCGGACAGGGTTCCCACAATGAGCAGTTCTTC. It translates to CASSPPGQGSHNEQFF. This chain joins TRBV28 and TRBJ2-1, with 8 nucleotides matching TRBD1. Trimming took 6 bases from V and 5 from J; bases not matched to a gene: 12. Germline V gene data show CDR1 as MDHEN and CDR2 as SYDVKM. The CDR3 totals 16 residues.

The V call is TRBV18, the J call TRBJ1-1; D might be TRBD1 (5 bases). V lost 6 bases to trimming and J lost 7 bases, with 15 bases between them. Germline assignment: CDR1 KGHSH and CDR2 LQKENI. This CDR3 is built from 13 residues. The CDR3: CASSPNRQNEAFF. DNA for the CDR3: TGTGCCAGCTCCCCCAATCGACAGAATGAAGCTTTCTTT.

This chain links TRBV18 with TRBJ2-2; 7 bases are a match to TRBD1. V shed 0 bases, J shed 5 bases, and the junction held 3 bases outside the gene matches. Germline assignment: CDR1 KGHSH and CDR2 LQKENI. The CDR3 is made up of 15 amino acids. The CDR3 nucleotides read TGTGCCAGCTCACCACCGGAACAGGGGACCGGGGAGCTGTTTTTT. Residues: CASSPPEQGTGELFF.

This clonotype was observed many times. This chain uses TRBV20-1 with TRBJ2-7; TRBD1 is a possible D gene (5 bases). The V gene's germline CDR1 is DFQATT and CDR2 SNEGSKA (reference sequence). V lost 6 bases and J lost 2, with 17 bases in between. The length of the CDR3 is 14 residues. The CDR3 region has the DNA TGCAGTGCCTCCCGTGGGGCCCGACCCTACGAGCAGTACTTC. Its protein product is CSASRGARPYEQYF.

This clonotype occurred many times. The chain employs TRBV5-1 and TRBJ2-1; the D call may be TRBD1 or TRBD2 (5 bases each). Germline CDR1 SGHRS, CDR2 YFSETQ. Trimming left V 2 bases short and J 4 bases short, with 13 bases between. CDR3 length: 15 amino acids. The CDR3 sequence is CASSLSTGAYNEQFF. CDR3 sequence (DNA): TGCGCCAGCAGCTTATCGACCGGGGCATACAATGAGCAGTTCTTC.

This clonotype has a count of ten or more. This chain links TRBV28 with TRBJ1-2; TRBD1 agrees at 7 bases. Germline CDR1 and CDR2: MDHEN and SYDVKM. The CDR3 consists of 15 residues. V lost 5 bases and J lost 7; bases outside the gene matches: 13. CDR3 bases: TGTGCCAGCAGTGTACCTACGACAGGGCTGGGTGGCTACACCTTC. It translates to CASSVPTTGLGGYTF.

This clonotype was detected many times. This chain joins TRBV7-2 and TRBJ1-5; D uncertain. CDR3 length: 13 residues. V was clipped by 3 bases and J by 4 bases, with 7 bases between them. Germline CDR1 SGHTA, CDR2 FQGNSA. This CDR3 reads CASSFQRNQPQHF. Written as DNA, the CDR3 is TGTGCCAGCAGCTTCCAGAGAAATCAGCCCCAGCATTTT.

The sample holds many counts of this clonotype. This rearrangement joins TRBV11-2 to TRBJ2-4, with D tentatively TRBD1 (7 bases). CDR1 is SGHAT and CDR2 is FQNNGV in the germline V gene. V was shortened by 0 bases and J by 3 bases, with 9 bases between the two germline ends. The CDR3 is 15 residues long. The CDR3 DNA is TGTGCCAGCAGCTTAGATCAGGGGGGCAAAAACATTCAGTACTTC. Protein: CASSLDQGGKNIQYF.

The sample holds many counts of this clonotype. The CDR3 DNA reads as TGTGCCAGCAGTCAGGGACTAGCGGGGGCCTCGGGGGAGACCCAGTACTTC. It specifies CASSQGLAGASGETQYF. The chain is built from TRBV27 and TRBJ2-5; TRBD2 matches at 14 bases. The length of the CDR3 is 17 residues. Germline CDR1 reads MNHEY; CDR2 reads SMNVEV (reference sequence). V shed 5 bases and J 5 bases; nucleotides not matched to a gene: 10.

The chain carries TRBV15 and TRBJ1-2; D remains ambiguous. The V end lost 0 bases, the J end lost 2 bases, and 4 bases lay between the germline ends. CDR3 size: 13 residues. Germline V gives CDR1 LNHNV, CDR2 YYDKDF (reference sequence). CDR3 sequence reads: CATSRDENYGYTF. CDR3 bases: TGTGCCACCAGCAGAGATGAAAACTATGGCTACACCTTC.